These 27 T cell receptor beta chains were all obtained from the same sample, sequenced in a study of T cells in Graves' hyperthyroidism and ophthalmopathy. TCR beta CDR3 region amplification was performed from RNA transcripts. HTBI primers were used for first-round RT-PCR of the TCR CDR3. Each CDR3 protein is one row after TCRdb ran MiXCR on the multiplex PCR reads. The table shows about 500,000 distinct CDR3 sequences, with around 43% occurring only once. What was sequenced was peripheral blood or thyroid tissue (not recorded which). Source of these receptors: an adult woman with Graves' disease, either hyperthyroidism or ophthalmopathy (not recorded which).

The CDR3 region has the DNA TGCAGCGTTGCAAGGGGATTCACCGGGGAGCTGTTTTTT. It codes for CSVARGFTGELFF. The chain has TRBV29-1 and TRBJ2-2; D may be TRBD1 (5 bases). CDR3 length: 13 amino acids. Trimming took 4 bases from V and 4 from J, leaving 10 bases between them. Germline-derived CDR1 and CDR2 are SQVTM and ANQGSEA.

This clonotype has ten or more counts. The chain employs TRBV2 and TRBJ2-5; possibly TRBD1 for D (5 bases). This CDR3 contains 12 residues. The ends were cut back, 6 bases at V and 4 bases at J, with 9 bases in the middle. Germline V gives CDR1 SNHLY, CDR2 FYNNEI. CDR3 sequence reads: CASRYRIETQYF. The CDR3 bases are TGTGCCAGCAGGTACAGGATAGAGACCCAGTACTTC.

This clonotype was observed a handful of times. V usage is TRBV15 and J usage is TRBJ2-7, with D possibly matching TRBD1 (5 bases). This CDR3 region has 13 residues. The germline V gene has CDR1 LNHNV and CDR2 YYDKDF (reference sequence). V gave up 1 base and J gave up 3 bases, with 7 bases separating them. The CDR3: CATSRGQFYEQYF. The CDR3 nucleotides are TGTGCCACCAGCAGAGGACAGTTCTACGAGCAGTACTTC.

The gene calls are TRBV7-7 and TRBJ2-2; no clear D. The CDR3 spans 15 residues. Germline lookup yields CDR1 SSHAT and CDR2 FNYEAQ (reference sequence). V shed 4 bases and J shed 2 bases, with 11 bases lying between them. CDR3 coding DNA: TGTGCCAGCAGCTGGGCCCGGGCTAACACCGGGGAGCTGTTTTTT. As protein: CASSWARANTGELFF.

This clonotype was seen only a few times. The chain links TRBV5-5 to TRBJ1-1; D possibly corresponds to TRBD1 (5 bases). Germline CDR1 and CDR2: SGHKS and YYEKEE (reference sequence). V was pared by 5 bases and J by 7 bases, with 12 bases between. CDR3 size: 12 residues. CDR3 sequence reads: CASSNPQGEAFF. CDR3 coding DNA: TGTGCCAGCAGTAACCCGCAGGGTGAAGCTTTCTTT. Complete variable domain (other parts from reference TRBV5-5 and TRBJ1-1): DAGVTQSPTHLIKTRGQQVTLRCSPISGHKSVSWYQQVLGQGPQFIFQYYEKEERGRGNFPDRFSARQFPNYSSELNVNALLLGDSALYLCASSNPQGEAFFGQGTRLTVV.

The chain has TRBV7-4 and TRBJ2-7; a possible D gene is TRBD2 (5 bases). The CDR3 has 14 residues. CDR1 is SGHVT and CDR2 is SQSDAQ in the germline V gene. V lost 3 bases and J lost 7, with 16 bases in between. The CDR3 coding sequence is TGTGCCAGCAGCTTCTCGACGGCGTCGGGGGAGCAGTACTTC. This gives the protein CASSFSTASGEQYF.

This chain's CDR3 is CSVWGAGDGYTF. The CDR3 nucleotides read TGCAGCGTTTGGGGGGCAGGGGATGGCTACACCTTC. The chain is built from TRBV29-1 and TRBJ1-2; the D gene is possibly TRBD1 (6 bases). Between the trimmed V and J ends, which lost 5 bases and 6 bases, there was a span of 13 bases. The V gene's germline CDR1 is SQVTM and CDR2 ANQGSEA. The CDR3 spans 12 residues.

The chain employs TRBV29-1 and TRBJ2-7, with 7 bases that match TRBD1. CDR3 length: 14 residues. V trimming: 6 bases; J trimming: 1 base; junction bases outside the gene matches: 9. CDR1 and CDR2 from the germline V gene are SQVTM and ANQGSEA. The CDR3 sequence: CSVVPGQRSYEQYF. CDR3 nucleotides: TGCAGCGTGGTGCCGGGACAGCGATCCTACGAGCAGTACTTC.

This clonotype came up many times. The chain carries TRBV6-6 and TRBJ1-5, with D perhaps matching TRBD1 (5 bases). V lost 0 bases and J lost 3, with 15 bases in between. The CDR3 runs 17 residues. Germline CDR1 MNHNY, CDR2 SVGAGI (reference sequence). This CDR3 is CASSYSGPTGTNQPQHF. The DNA of the CDR3 is TGTGCCAGCAGTTACTCGGGGCCCACTGGTACCAATCAGCCCCAGCATTTT.

This clonotype was seen repeatedly, ten times or more. This chain joins TRBV20-1 and TRBJ2-7, with no clear D. The germline V and J ends were trimmed by 6 bases and 7 bases, with 28 bases remaining between them. CDR3 length: 16 residues. Germline CDR1 and CDR2: DFQATT and SNEGSKA (reference sequence). CDR3 amino acids: CSAPHTLGGAVWEQYF. CDR3 bases: TGCAGTGCCCCCCACACGCTTGGCGGAGCAGTCTGGGAGCAGTACTTC.

V usage is TRBV12-3 or TRBV12-4 and J usage is TRBJ2-2; 7 bases are a match to TRBD2. This CDR3 region has 16 residues. V lost 2 bases to trimming and J lost 2 bases; unmatched junction nucleotides: 5. The CDR3 region has the DNA TGTGCCAGCAGTTTATTAGCGGGCCATAACACCGGGGAGCTGTTTTTT. Protein product: CASSLLAGHNTGELFF.

The chain carries TRBV3-1 and TRBJ1-6; 7 bases align to TRBD1. V lost 1 base, J lost 10 bases, and 7 bases stayed unmatched. Germline V lookup: CDR1 LGHDT, CDR2 YNNKEL (reference sequence). The CDR3 is 15 residues long. CDR3 DNA sequence: TGTGCCAGCAGCCAAGCGACAGGGCTCGGATCACCCCTCCACTTT. Translation: CASSQATGLGSPLHF.

The chain couples TRBV7-2 to TRBJ2-2, with TRBD1 matching 7 bases. The CDR3 loop spans 18 amino acids. In germline, CDR1 is SGHTA, CDR2 FQGNSA. V trimming: 3 bases; J trimming: 7 bases; junction bases outside the gene matches: 17. The CDR3 DNA sequence: TGTGCCAGCAGCTTCGGGCTTCGGTTAGGGGGCGCGGGCGGGGAGCTGTTTTTT. Translated: CASSFGLRLGGAGGELFF. Drawing the rest from reference TRBV7-2 and TRBJ2-2, the complete variable domain is GAGVSQSPSNKVTEKGKDVELRCDPISGHTALYWYRQSLGQGLEFLIYFQGNSAPDKSGLPSDRFSAERTGGSVSTLTIQRTQQEDSAVYLCASSFGLRLGGAGGELFFGEGSRLTVL.

This chain joins TRBV15 and TRBJ1-6; D perhaps matches TRBD1 (5 bases). This CDR3 comprises 15 residues. Trimming removed 3 bases at V and 10 bases at J, with 16 bases between. CDR1 and CDR2 (germline): LNHNV, YYDKDF (reference sequence). This chain's CDR3 is CATSSPTRVHSPLHF. The DNA of the CDR3 is TGTGCCACCAGCAGCCCGACCAGGGTCCACTCACCCCTCCACTTT.

The genes are TRBV7-2 and TRBJ1-6; tentative D call: TRBD1 (5 bases). CDR3 length: 16 residues. Germline V gene sequence: CDR1 SGHTA, CDR2 FQGNSA. V lost 5 bases and J 2 bases, leaving 13 bases between the germline ends. CDR3 bases: TGTGCCAGCAGCCTAAGACCAGGGACCTATAATTCACCCCTCCACTTT. As protein: CASSLRPGTYNSPLHF.

The CDR3 protein is CSAIFPSGSLFEQYF. In nucleotides, the CDR3 is TGCAGTGCTATTTTCCCTAGCGGGAGTCTATTTGAGCAGTACTTC. The chain has TRBV20-1 and TRBJ2-7; the match to TRBD2 covers 10 bases. Unmatched junction bases numbered 13, after V lost 4 bases and J lost 7 bases. CDR3 length equals 15 residues. Per the germline V gene, CDR1 is DFQATT and CDR2 is SNEGSKA (reference sequence).

This clonotype was detected a few times. The chain links TRBV24-1 to TRBJ1-1; TRBD1 matches at 8 bases. CDR3 size: 14 residues. The germline V gene has CDR1 KGHDR and CDR2 SFDVKD. V was clipped by 8 bases and J by 7 bases; unmatched bases: 11. The CDR3 protein is CATTAGQGGDEAFF. CDR3 nucleotide sequence: TGTGCCACCACCGCCGGACAGGGCGGGGATGAAGCTTTCTTT.

The chain recombines TRBV19 with TRBJ2-2, with a weak D call TRBD2 (6 bases). This CDR3 comprises 15 residues. With 3 bases removed from V and 4 bases from J, the gap between germline ends came to 12 bases. Looked up from germline, CDR1 is LNHDA and CDR2 is SQIVND (reference sequence). CDR3 sequence: CASSISGLPTGELFF. CDR3 bases: TGTGCCAGTAGTATTTCCGGACTACCCACCGGGGAGCTGTTTTTT.

This clonotype was seen repeatedly, ten times or more. The chain recombines TRBV20-1 with TRBJ1-3; TRBD1 agrees at 7 bases. Trimming at V came to 3 bases and at J to 2 bases, leaving 4 bases not matched to a gene. The CDR3 spans 14 residues. Germline CDR1 DFQATT, CDR2 SNEGSKA (reference sequence). The CDR3 spells CSARDQGAGNTIYF. DNA for the CDR3: TGCAGTGCTAGGGACCAGGGGGCTGGAAACACCATATATTTT.

Remarks on this clonotype: A much larger clone lies one base from this, so it may be a read error. The rearrangement links TRBV11-2 to TRBJ2-7; TRBD1 matches 10 bases. CDR3 length equals 15 residues. Germline loops: CDR1 SGHAT, CDR2 FQNNGV. Trimming cost V 5 bases and J 4 bases; bases outside gene matches: 8. The CDR3, as DNA: TGTGCCAGCAGCGAGCCGGGACAGGGGATATACGAGCAGTACTTC. Its translation is CASSEPGQGIYEQYF.

This clonotype was recorded at least ten times. A junction boundary mismatches the germline segment, possibly from a read error. V is TRBV5-1 and J is TRBJ2-5; D not resolved. Germline CDR1 and CDR2: SGHRS and YFSETQ. This CDR3 has 12 residues. The CDR3 is CASSLSGETQYF. As DNA, the CDR3 is TGTGCCAGCAGCTTGAGTGGGGAGACCCAGTACTTC.

Concerning this clonotype itself: A much more abundant neighbour one base away suggests this may be a read error. This chain links TRBV7-9 with TRBJ1-2; no definite D call. This CDR3 contains 12 residues. Germline V gene lookup returns CDR1 SEHNR and CDR2 FQNEAQ (reference sequence). V was clipped by 6 bases and J by 10 bases, with 15 bases between them. For the CDR3, the DNA is TGTGCCAGCAGGGAAGTAGTTGGTGACTACACCTTC. Its protein is CASREVVGDYTF.

The CDR3 sequence is CATSKGGHEQYF. The CDR3 DNA follows: TGTGCCACCTCGAAGGGGGGACACGAGCAGTACTTC. The V and J genes are TRBV6-6 and TRBJ2-7; the D call may be TRBD1 or TRBD2 (6 bases each). Germline assignment: CDR1 MNHNY and CDR2 SVGAGI (reference sequence). The length of the CDR3 is 12 residues. Trimming left V 10 bases short and J 5 bases short, with 15 bases between.

This clonotype appeared many times. The chain uses TRBV2 and TRBJ1-1; D possibly corresponds to TRBD1 (6 bases). Trimming stripped 6 bases from V and 0 bases from J, with 11 bases between. This CDR3 is built from 14 residues. The germline V gene encodes CDR1 SNHLY and CDR2 FYNNEI. The CDR3 sequence: CASSLRQVNTEAFF. CDR3 sequence (DNA): TGTGCCAGCAGCCTACGACAGGTGAACACTGAAGCTTTCTTT.

This clonotype was counted many times. This chain connects TRBV12-3 or TRBV12-4 to TRBJ1-4; 8 nucleotides line up with TRBD1. The CDR3 consists of 14 residues. The V and J ends lost 7 bases and 5 bases, in that order; junction bases with no gene match: 6. CDR3 DNA: TGTGCCAGCACCCTGGGGGACAGGAATGAAAAACTGTTTTTT. This codes for CASTLGDRNEKLFF.

In this sample, this clonotype turned up a few times. This CDR3 is CASSLDRGEQYF. CDR3 nucleotides: TGTGCCAGCAGCTTAGACCGGGGAGAGCAGTACTTC. The chain has TRBV7-9 and TRBJ2-7, with D perhaps matching TRBD2 (5 bases). CDR1 is SEHNR, CDR2 FQNEAQ, per germline (reference sequence). CDR3 size: 12 residues. The ends were cut back, 1 base at V and 7 bases at J, with 8 bases in the middle.

This clonotype was seen repeatedly, ten times or more. The genes are TRBV19 and TRBJ1-5; perhaps TRBD1 as D (6 bases). Germline V gene data show CDR1 as LNHDA and CDR2 as SQIVND (reference sequence). The CDR3 runs to 14 residues. DNA of the CDR3: TGTGCGAGCGAGGTAGGGGGGTCCAATCAGCCCCAGCATTTT. It is translated as CASEVGGSNQPQHF.